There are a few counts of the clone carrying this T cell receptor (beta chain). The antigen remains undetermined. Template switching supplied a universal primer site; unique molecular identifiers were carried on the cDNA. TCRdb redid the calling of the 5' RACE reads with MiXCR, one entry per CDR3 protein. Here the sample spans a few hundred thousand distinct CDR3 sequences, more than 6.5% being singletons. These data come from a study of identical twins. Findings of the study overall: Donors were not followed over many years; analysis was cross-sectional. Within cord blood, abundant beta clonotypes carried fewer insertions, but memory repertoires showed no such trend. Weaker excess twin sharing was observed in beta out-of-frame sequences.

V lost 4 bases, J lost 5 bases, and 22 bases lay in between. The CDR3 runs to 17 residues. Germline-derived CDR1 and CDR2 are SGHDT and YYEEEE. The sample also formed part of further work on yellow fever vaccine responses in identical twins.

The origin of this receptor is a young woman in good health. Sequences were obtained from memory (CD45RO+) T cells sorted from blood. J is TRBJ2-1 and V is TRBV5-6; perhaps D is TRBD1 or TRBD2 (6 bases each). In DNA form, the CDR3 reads TGTGCCAGCAGCCCCCGAGGCTGGGGGGCCCCTGACAATGAGCAGTTCTTC. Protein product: CASSPRGWGAPDNEQFF.